These 3 T cell receptor beta chains were all obtained from the same sample, sequenced in a study of T cell responses to AZD1222 COVID-19 vaccine. Data came from immunoSEQ multiplex PCR; TCRdb stores just in-frame clones and leaves some out. In the table there are 150,000 to 180,000 clones, about 88% of which are singletons. Source: peripheral blood, taken on day 0 of AZD1222 vaccination. The receptors come from an adult in good health.

V usage is TRBV7-6 and J usage is TRBJ1-1; D gene ambiguous. Between the trimmed V and J ends, which lost 4 bases and 1 base, there was a span of 13 bases. CDR1 SGHVS and CDR2 FNYEAQ come from the germline V gene. The length of the CDR3 is 15 residues. The CDR3 loop reads CASSSQVGANTEAFF. CDR3 in DNA: TGTGCCAGCAGCTCCCAGGTCGGCGCGAACACTGAAGCTTTCTTT.

The chain couples TRBV6-7 to TRBJ2-6; no reliable D call. TRBV6-7 is an ORF, and what it does is uncertain. The CDR3 has 16 residues. V lost 2 bases and J 0 bases, leaving 8 bases between the germline ends. The CDR3 nucleotides are TGTGCCAGCAGTTACCGCGGTTCCTCTGGGGCCAACGTCCTGACTTTC. Protein: CASSYRGSSGANVLTF.

This rearrangement joins TRBV11-2 to TRBJ1-2, with D hard to call. From germline, CDR1 is SGHAT and CDR2 FQNNGV. Trimming took 0 bases from V and 4 from J, leaving 6 bases between them. The CDR3 has 13 amino acids. The CDR3 loop reads CASSLERTYGYTF. The CDR3 DNA reads as TGTGCCAGCAGCTTAGAACGGACCTATGGCTACACCTTC.